These 13 T cell receptor beta chains originate from one sample sequenced in a study of liver allograft versus peripheral blood T cells. On the study more broadly: The authors compared T cell receptor repertoires in transplanted livers with those in the peripheral blood of recipients.

TCRdb itself ran the reads through MiXCR, one entry per CDR3 protein. The sample shows about 10,000 distinct CDR3 sequences, about 20% of them seen only once. The receptor source for this set is a human patient who had a liver transplant. Some T cells may have come from the graft donor.

This clonotype appeared a few times. This chain connects TRBV5-6 to TRBJ2-7; possibly TRBD2 for D (6 bases). Germline CDR1 SGHDT, CDR2 YYEEEE. This CDR3 has 13 residues. Trimming left V 3 bases short and J 4 bases short, with 11 bases between. This chain's CDR3 is CASSSTGRYEQYF. CDR3 nucleotides: TGTGCCAGCAGCTCCACGGGGAGGTACGAGCAGTACTTC.

By share of the sample, this clonotype is medium-sized. V is TRBV30 and J is TRBJ2-7; possibly TRBD1 for D (5 bases). The germline V gene encodes CDR1 GTSNPN and CDR2 SVGIG (reference sequence). The CDR3 loop spans 15 amino acids. The V end lost 0 bases, the J end lost 3 bases, and 15 bases lay between the germline ends. The CDR3 DNA reads as TGTGCCTGGAGTGTATTTGGCAGGGAATTCTACGAGCAGTACTTC. Translating gives CAWSVFGREFYEQYF. The full variable domain, rest sourced from reference TRBV30 and TRBJ2-7, is SQTIHQWPATLVQPVGSPLSLECTVEGTSNPNLYWYRQAAGRGLQLLFYSVGIGQISSEVPQNLSASRPQDRQFILSSKKLLLSDSGFYLCAWSVFGREFYEQYFGPGTRLTVT.

Worth noting for this clonotype: Given a much more abundant clone one base away, this may be a read error. The chain combines TRBV18 with TRBJ2-1; D gene ambiguous. The CDR3 extends over 14 amino acids. Per the germline V gene, CDR1 is KGHSH and CDR2 is LQKENI. Trimming took off 2 bases at V and 7 bases at J, with 12 bases between the two ends. CDR3 residues: CASSPRQKDNEQFF. For the CDR3, the DNA is TGTGCCAGCTCACCAAGGCAGAAGGATAATGAGCAGTTCTTC.

The chain uses TRBV12-3 or TRBV12-4 and TRBJ2-1, with TRBD2 identical over 12 bases. This CDR3 is 18 amino acids long. V lost 2 bases to trimming and J lost 2 bases; unmatched junction nucleotides: 7. CDR3 nucleotides: TGTGCCAGCAGTTTACTCCCGACTAGCGGGGGTGCCTACAATGAGCAGTTCTTC. Its protein is CASSLLPTSGGAYNEQFF.

This clonotype is medium-sized within its sample. The chain uses TRBV7-9 and TRBJ1-1; no firm D call. Germline V gene data show CDR1 as SEHNR and CDR2 as FQNEAQ (reference sequence). The V end was cut by 1 base, the J end by 0 bases, with 9 bases between. The CDR3 loop spans 15 amino acids. The CDR3 region is CASSLVGRMNTEAFF. The CDR3 nucleotides are TGTGCCAGCAGCTTAGTCGGCAGAATGAACACTGAAGCTTTCTTT.

This clonotype came up a few times. V and J are TRBV28 and TRBJ1-6; D remains ambiguous. V was shortened by 1 base and J by 7 bases, with 8 bases between the two germline ends. The germline gives CDR1 MDHEN, CDR2 SYDVKM. This CDR3 is built from 14 residues. The CDR3 is CASSLSMSNSPLHF. CDR3 sequence (DNA): TGTGCCAGCAGTTTATCAATGAGCAATTCACCCCTCCACTTT. Together with reference TRBV28 and TRBJ1-6, the CDR3 gives the full variable domain: DVKVTQSSRYLVKRTGEKVFLECVQDMDHENMFWYRQDPGLGLRLIYFSYDVKMKEKGDIPEGYSVSREKKERFSLILESASTNQTSMYLCASSLSMSNSPLHFGNGTRLTVT.

By share of the sample, this clonotype is medium-sized. The V gene is TRBV6-1, the J gene TRBJ2-1; 10 bases align to TRBD2. Germline V gene data show CDR1 as MNHNS and CDR2 as SASEGT. V lost 9 bases and J lost 6; bases outside the gene matches: 11. The CDR3 is made up of 15 amino acids. DNA for the CDR3: TGTGCCAGTCGACTAGCGGGTCAACTCCTCAATGAGCAGTTCTTC. It is translated as CASRLAGQLLNEQFF.

By sample fraction, this clonotype is medium-sized. The V gene is TRBV19, the J gene TRBJ1-1, with D maybe TRBD1 (6 bases). Trimming shortened V by 6 bases and J by 0 bases, and 11 bases separated the two germline ends. The germline V gene has CDR1 LNHDA and CDR2 SQIVND (reference sequence). There are 14 residues in the CDR3. CDR3 DNA sequence: TGTGCCAGTAGGGGGGCAGCAATGAACACTGAAGCTTTCTTT. This codes for CASRGAAMNTEAFF.

This clonotype was detected only a few times. The rearrangement uses TRBV14 and TRBJ2-7; 12 nucleotides match TRBD2. The CDR3 runs to 15 residues. The trim removed 5 bases at V and 4 bases at J, leaving 6 bases unmatched. Germline V lookup: CDR1 SGHDN, CDR2 FVKESK. CDR3 loop: CASSVGLAGNYEQYF. The CDR3 region has the DNA TGTGCCAGCAGCGTTGGACTAGCGGGGAATTACGAGCAGTACTTC.

This clonotype has more than one count but fewer than ten. This chain joins TRBV7-9 and TRBJ2-3; the match to TRBD2 covers 12 bases. The CDR3 consists of 22 residues. Germline V CDR1 and CDR2: SEHNR, FQNEAQ (reference sequence). The J segment lost 0 bases and the V segment lost 1 base, leaving 17 bases of the junction unmatched. CDR3 nucleotides: TGTGCCAGCAGCTTAGACGGGGGGACCGGACTAGCGGGGTATGCTAGCACAGATACGCAGTATTTT. It is translated as CASSLDGGTGLAGYASTDTQYF.

This clonotype was seen repeatedly, ten times or more. The chain combines TRBV18 with TRBJ1-1, with 8 bases aligning to TRBD1. The V gene end was trimmed by 3 bases and the J gene end by 1 base; junction bases not matched to a gene: 4. The CDR3 length is 15 residues. CDR1 KGHSH and CDR2 LQKENI come from the germline V gene. The CDR3 loop reads CASSPPGQGNTEAFF. In DNA, the CDR3 is TGTGCCAGCTCACCTCCCGGACAGGGGAACACTGAAGCTTTCTTT.

This sequence joins TRBV28 and TRBJ1-5; D gene unclear. Germline V CDR1 and CDR2: MDHEN, SYDVKM. The V end lost 6 bases, the J end lost 3 bases, and 12 bases lay between the germline ends. The CDR3 spans 14 residues. The CDR3 loop reads CASSRTAINQPQHF. The CDR3 DNA follows: TGTGCCAGCAGCCGGACGGCCATCAATCAGCCCCAGCATTTT.

By its share, this clonotype is medium-sized. The rearrangement uses TRBV7-9 and TRBJ1-4; 10 bases line up with TRBD1. Germline assignment: CDR1 SEHNR and CDR2 FQNEAQ (reference sequence). The V and J ends lost 4 bases and 7 bases, in that order; junction bases with no gene match: 9. The CDR3 is 16 residues long. DNA of the CDR3: TGTGCCAGCAGCTCATTCCGGGACAGGGGAGGTGAAAAACTGTTTTTT. Amino acids: CASSSFRDRGGEKLFF. Together with reference TRBV7-9 and TRBJ1-4, the CDR3 gives the full variable domain: DTGVSQNPRHKITKRGQNVTFRCDPISEHNRLYWYRQTLGQGPEFLTYFQNEAQLEKSRLLSDRFSAERPKGSFSTLEIQRTEQGDSAMYLCASSSFRDRGGEKLFFGSGTQLSVL.